This T cell receptor beta chain appears in the sequencing data of a study of Tregs in tolerant kidney transplant recipients. Study-level results: Tolerant patients' donor-specific Tregs expanded beyond overall Tregs, suggesting antigen-driven growth.

Clones were sequenced by immunoSEQ multiplex PCR, and TCRdb holds only the in-frame ones, with some missing. The sample carries about 110,000 clones, about 90% recorded once. In germline, CDR1 is LNHDA, CDR2 SQIVND (reference sequence). This CDR3 has 16 amino acids. V lost 3 bases and J lost 8; bases outside the gene matches: 9. A note on this clone: The antigen remains unidentified.

The receptor was isolated from a human donor who received a combined kidney and bone marrow transplant. V gene TRBV19 combines with J gene TRBJ2-2; 10 nucleotides align to TRBD2. Material: CD4+ T cells from blood, obtained before the transplant. The CDR3 nucleotides are TGTGCCAGTAGTATCCTAGCGGGGGCCTCGAGGGGGGAGCTGTTTTTT. Translation gives CASSILAGASRGELFF.